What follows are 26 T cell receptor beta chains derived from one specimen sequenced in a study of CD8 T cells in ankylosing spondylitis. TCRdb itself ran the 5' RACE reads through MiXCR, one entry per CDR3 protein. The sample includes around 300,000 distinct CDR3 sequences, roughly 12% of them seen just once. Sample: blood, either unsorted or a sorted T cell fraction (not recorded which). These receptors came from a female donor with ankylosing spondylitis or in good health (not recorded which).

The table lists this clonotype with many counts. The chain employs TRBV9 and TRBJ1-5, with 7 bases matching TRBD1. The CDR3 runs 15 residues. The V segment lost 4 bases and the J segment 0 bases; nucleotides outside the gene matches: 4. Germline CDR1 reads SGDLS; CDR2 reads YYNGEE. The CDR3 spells CASSWDSNSNQPQHF. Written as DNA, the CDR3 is TGTGCCAGCAGCTGGGACAGTAATAGCAATCAGCCCCAGCATTTT.

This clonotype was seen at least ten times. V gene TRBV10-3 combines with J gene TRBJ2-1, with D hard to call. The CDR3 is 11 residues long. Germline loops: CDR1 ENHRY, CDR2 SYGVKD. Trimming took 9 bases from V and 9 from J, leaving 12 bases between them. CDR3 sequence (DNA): TGTGCCATTACTGTTTGGGGTGAGCAGTTCTTC. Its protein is CAITVWGEQFF.

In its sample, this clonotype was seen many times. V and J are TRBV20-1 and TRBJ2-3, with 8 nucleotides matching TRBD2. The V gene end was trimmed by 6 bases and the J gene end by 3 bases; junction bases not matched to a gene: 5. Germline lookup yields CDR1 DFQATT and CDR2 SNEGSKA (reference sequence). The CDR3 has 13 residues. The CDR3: CSALGLATDTQYF. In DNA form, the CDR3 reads TGCAGTGCCCTAGGACTAGCTACAGATACGCAGTATTTT.

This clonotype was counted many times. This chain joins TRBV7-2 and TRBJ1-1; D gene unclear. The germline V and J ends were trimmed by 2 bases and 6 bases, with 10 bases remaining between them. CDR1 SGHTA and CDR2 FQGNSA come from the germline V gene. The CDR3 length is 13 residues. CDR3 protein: CASSLIEISEAFF. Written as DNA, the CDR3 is TGTGCCAGCAGCTTAATTGAAATCTCTGAAGCTTTCTTT.

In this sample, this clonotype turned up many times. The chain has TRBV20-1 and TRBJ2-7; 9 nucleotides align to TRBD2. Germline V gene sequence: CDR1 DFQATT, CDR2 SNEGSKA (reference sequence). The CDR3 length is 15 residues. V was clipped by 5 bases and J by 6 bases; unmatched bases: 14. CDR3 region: CSAQPGLAMPSEQYF. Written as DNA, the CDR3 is TGCAGTGCTCAACCGGGACTAGCAATGCCCAGCGAGCAGTACTTC.

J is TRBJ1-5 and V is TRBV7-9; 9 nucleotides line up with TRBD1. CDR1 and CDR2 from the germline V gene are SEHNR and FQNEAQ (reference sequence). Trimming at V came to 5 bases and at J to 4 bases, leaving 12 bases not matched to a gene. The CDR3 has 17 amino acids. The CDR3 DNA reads TGTGCCAGCAGCCCAGAGAGCCTGACAGGGGGAAATCAGCCCCAGCATTTT. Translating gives CASSPESLTGGNQPQHF.

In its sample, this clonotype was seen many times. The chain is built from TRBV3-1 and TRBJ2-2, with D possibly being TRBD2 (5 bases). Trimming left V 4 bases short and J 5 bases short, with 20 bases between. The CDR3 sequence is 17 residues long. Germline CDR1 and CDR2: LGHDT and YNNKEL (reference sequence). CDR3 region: CASSPITGIRKTGELFF. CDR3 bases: TGTGCCAGCAGCCCTATAACCGGGATCAGGAAGACCGGGGAGCTGTTTTTT.

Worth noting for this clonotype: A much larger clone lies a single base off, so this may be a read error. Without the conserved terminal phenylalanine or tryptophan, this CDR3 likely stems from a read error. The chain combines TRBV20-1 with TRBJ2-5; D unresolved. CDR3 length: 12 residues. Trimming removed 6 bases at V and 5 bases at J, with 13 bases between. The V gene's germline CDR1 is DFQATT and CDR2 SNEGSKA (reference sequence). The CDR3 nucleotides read TGCAGTGCCGTAGTTTCGCCCGAGACCCAGTACTGC. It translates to CSAVVSPETQYC.

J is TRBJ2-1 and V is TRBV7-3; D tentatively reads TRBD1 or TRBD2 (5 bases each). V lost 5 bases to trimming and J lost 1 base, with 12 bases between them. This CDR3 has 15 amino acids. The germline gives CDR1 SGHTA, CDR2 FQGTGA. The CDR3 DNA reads TGTGCCAGCAGCCCCACCGGGGCTTCCTACAATGAGCAGTTCTTC. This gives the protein CASSPTGASYNEQFF.

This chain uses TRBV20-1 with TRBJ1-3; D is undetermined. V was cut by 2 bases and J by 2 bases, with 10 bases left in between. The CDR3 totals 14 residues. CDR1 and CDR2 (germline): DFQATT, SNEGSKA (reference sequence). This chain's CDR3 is CSARSDNAGNTIYF. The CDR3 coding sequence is TGCAGTGCTAGATCCGACAACGCTGGAAACACCATATATTTT.

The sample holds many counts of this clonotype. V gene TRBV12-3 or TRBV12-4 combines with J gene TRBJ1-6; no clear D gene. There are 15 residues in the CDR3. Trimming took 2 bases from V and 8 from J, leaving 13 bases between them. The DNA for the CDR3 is TGTGCCAGCAGTTTATTCGGCCCCTTTGATTCACCCCTCCACTTT. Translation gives CASSLFGPFDSPLHF.

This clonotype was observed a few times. CDR3 loop: CASSSGQGLNQPQHF. DNA for the CDR3: TGTGCCAGCAGCTCCGGACAGGGTCTCAATCAGCCCCAGCATTTT. The chain uses TRBV7-2 and TRBJ1-5; 8 bases align to TRBD1. The CDR3 length is 15 residues. Germline CDR1 and CDR2: SGHTA and FQGNSA. V gave up 4 bases and J gave up 3 bases; unmatched junction bases: 5. The full variable domain, with the rest looked up from reference TRBV7-2 and TRBJ1-5, is GAGVSQSPSNKVTEKGKDVELRCDPISGHTALYWYRQSLGQGLEFLIYFQGNSAPDKSGLPSDRFSAERTGGSVSTLTIQRTQQEDSAVYLCASSSGQGLNQPQHFGDGTRLSIL.

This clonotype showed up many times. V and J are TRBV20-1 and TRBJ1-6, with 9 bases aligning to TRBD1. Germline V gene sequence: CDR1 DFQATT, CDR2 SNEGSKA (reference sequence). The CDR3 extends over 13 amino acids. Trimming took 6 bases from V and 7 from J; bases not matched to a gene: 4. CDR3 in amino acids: CSAVGQGNSPLHF. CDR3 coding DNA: TGCAGTGCCGTGGGACAGGGCAATTCACCCCTCCACTTT.

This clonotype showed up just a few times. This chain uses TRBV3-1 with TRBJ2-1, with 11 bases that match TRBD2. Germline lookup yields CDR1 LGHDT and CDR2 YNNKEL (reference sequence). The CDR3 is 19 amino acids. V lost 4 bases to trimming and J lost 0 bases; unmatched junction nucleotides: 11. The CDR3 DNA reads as TGTGCCAGCAGCCCCCGACTAGCGGGGTACTCGATCTCCTACAATGAGCAGTTCTTC. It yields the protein CASSPRLAGYSISYNEQFF.

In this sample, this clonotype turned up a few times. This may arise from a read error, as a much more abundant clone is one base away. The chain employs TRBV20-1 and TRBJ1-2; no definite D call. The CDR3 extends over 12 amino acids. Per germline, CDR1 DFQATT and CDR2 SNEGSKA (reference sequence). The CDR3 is CSARSGVYGYPF. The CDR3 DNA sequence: TGCAGTGCTAGGTCAGGAGTCTATGGCTACCCCTTC.

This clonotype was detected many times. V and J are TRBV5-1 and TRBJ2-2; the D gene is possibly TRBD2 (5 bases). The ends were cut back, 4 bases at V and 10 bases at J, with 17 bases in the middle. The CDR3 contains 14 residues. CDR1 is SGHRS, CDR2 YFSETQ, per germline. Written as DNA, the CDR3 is TGCGCCAGCAGCCCACTAGGAGAGTGGAAGGAGCTGTTTTTT. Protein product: CASSPLGEWKELFF.

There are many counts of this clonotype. The CDR3 spells CASSPGPMAGELFF. The CDR3 nucleotides read TGTGCCAGCAGTCCGGGACCAATGGCGGGGGAGCTGTTTTTT. The chain joins TRBV6-1 to TRBJ2-2; D is perhaps TRBD1 or TRBD2 (5 bases each). V was trimmed by 5 bases and J by 8 bases, leaving 15 bases between them. The CDR3 spans 14 residues. Germline CDR1 and CDR2: MNHNS and SASEGT.

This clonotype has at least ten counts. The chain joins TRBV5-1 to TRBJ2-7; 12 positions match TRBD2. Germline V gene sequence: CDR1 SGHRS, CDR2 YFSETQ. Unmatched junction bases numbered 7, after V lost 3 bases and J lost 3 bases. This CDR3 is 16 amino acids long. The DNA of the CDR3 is TGCGCCAGCAGCTCGGGAAAACTAGCGGGGGGCTACGAGCAGTACTTC. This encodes CASSSGKLAGGYEQYF.

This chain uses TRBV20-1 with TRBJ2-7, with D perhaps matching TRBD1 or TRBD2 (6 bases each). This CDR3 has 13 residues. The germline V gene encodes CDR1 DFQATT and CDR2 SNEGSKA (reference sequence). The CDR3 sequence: CSGERGGGTEQYF. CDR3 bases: TGCAGCGGGGAAAGAGGAGGGGGGACCGAGCAGTACTTC.

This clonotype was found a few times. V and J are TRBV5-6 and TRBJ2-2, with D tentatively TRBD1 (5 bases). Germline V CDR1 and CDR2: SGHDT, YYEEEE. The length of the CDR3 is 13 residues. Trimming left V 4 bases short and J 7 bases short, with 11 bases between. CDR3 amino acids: CASSLADIGELFF. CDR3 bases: TGTGCCAGCAGCCTGGCGGACATCGGGGAGCTGTTTTTT.

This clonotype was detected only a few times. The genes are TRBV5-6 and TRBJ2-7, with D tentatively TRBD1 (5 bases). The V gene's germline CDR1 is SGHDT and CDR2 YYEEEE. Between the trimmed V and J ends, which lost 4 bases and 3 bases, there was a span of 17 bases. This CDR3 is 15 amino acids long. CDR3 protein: CASSPQGEPLYEQYF. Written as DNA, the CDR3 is TGTGCCAGCAGCCCCCAGGGCGAACCCCTCTACGAGCAGTACTTC.

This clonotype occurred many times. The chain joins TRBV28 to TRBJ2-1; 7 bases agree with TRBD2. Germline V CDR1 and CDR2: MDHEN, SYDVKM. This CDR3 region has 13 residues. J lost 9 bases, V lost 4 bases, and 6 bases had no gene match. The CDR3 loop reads CASSSIRGGEQFF. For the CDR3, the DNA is TGTGCCAGCAGTTCCATACGCGGGGGTGAGCAGTTCTTC. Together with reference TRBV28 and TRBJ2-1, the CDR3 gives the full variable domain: DVKVTQSSRYLVKRTGEKVFLECVQDMDHENMFWYRQDPGLGLRLIYFSYDVKMKEKGDIPEGYSVSREKKERFSLILESASTNQTSMYLCASSSIRGGEQFFGPGTRLTVL.

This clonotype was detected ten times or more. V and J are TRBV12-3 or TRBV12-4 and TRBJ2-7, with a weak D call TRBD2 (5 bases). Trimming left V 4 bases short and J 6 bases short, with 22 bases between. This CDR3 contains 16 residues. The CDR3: CASSSAGRPLSSEQYF. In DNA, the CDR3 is TGTGCCAGCAGTTCGGCGGGCCGGCCGCTTTCCAGCGAGCAGTACTTC.

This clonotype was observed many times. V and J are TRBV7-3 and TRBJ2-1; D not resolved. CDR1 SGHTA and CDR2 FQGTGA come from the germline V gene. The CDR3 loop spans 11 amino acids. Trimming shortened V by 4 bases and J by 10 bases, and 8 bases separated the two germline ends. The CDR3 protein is CASSSLGEQFF. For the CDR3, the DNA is TGTGCCAGCAGCTCATTAGGGGAGCAGTTCTTC.

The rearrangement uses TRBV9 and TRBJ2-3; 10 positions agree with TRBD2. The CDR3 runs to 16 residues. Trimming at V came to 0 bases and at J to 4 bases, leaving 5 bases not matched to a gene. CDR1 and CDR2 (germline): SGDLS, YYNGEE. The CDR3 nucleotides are TGTGCCAGCAGCGTAGTGGCTAGCGGGGGTCCAGATACGCAGTATTTT. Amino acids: CASSVVASGGPDTQYF.

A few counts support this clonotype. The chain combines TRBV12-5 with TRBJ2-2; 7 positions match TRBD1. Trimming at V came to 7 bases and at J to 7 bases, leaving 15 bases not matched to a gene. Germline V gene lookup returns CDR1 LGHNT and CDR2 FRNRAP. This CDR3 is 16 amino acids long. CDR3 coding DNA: TGTGCTAGTGCTTTTGGAGTACAGGGGCCAGGCGGGGAGCTGTTTTTT. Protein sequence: CASAFGVQGPGGELFF.